What follows are 10 T cell receptor beta chains derived from one specimen sequenced in a study of cytomegalovirus exposure and HLA in healthy donors. With 60 Vbeta and 13 Jbeta primers, the PCR was carried out. Clones were read by immunoSEQ multiplex PCR, and TCRdb kept only the in-frame ones, dropping some. The sample has about 190,000 clones, roughly 80% seen once. Sequenced material: PBMCs. The receptors shown here come from a woman aged 25 to 39 in good health and CMV-seropositive.

V and J are TRBV9 and TRBJ2-5; 10 nucleotides agree with TRBD2. This CDR3 is 17 amino acids long. Germline assignment: CDR1 SGDLS and CDR2 YYNGEE. V shed 0 bases and J 4 bases; nucleotides not matched to a gene: 9. The CDR3 DNA sequence: TGTGCCAGCAGCGTAGGGGACGGTAGACTAGCGGGAGAGACCCAGTACTTC. This encodes CASSVGDGRLAGETQYF.

This rearrangement joins TRBV14 to TRBJ2-7, with 7 bases that match TRBD2. J lost 2 bases, V lost 4 bases, and 8 bases had no gene match. This CDR3 spans 15 amino acids. Germline CDR1 and CDR2: SGHDN and FVKESK. CDR3 coding DNA: TGTGCCAGCAGCCGCGTAGCGGGCGGACCCTACGAGCAGTACTTC. It codes for CASSRVAGGPYEQYF.

The J gene is TRBJ2-5, the V gene TRBV2, with 10 bases that match TRBD2. This CDR3 region has 13 residues. V gave up 7 bases and J gave up 9 bases; unmatched junction bases: 8. Germline CDR1 SNHLY, CDR2 FYNNEI. The CDR3 nucleotides read TGTGCCAGCAAGCTAGCGGGAGTGGAGGCCCAGTACTTC. Its translation is CASKLAGVEAQYF.

The rearrangement joins TRBV28 to TRBJ2-7, with 9 bases fitting TRBD1. The germline V gene has CDR1 MDHEN and CDR2 SYDVKM. This CDR3 contains 14 residues. V dropped 6 bases and J dropped 3; count of bases not matched to a gene: 6. Here the CDR3 DNA reads TGTGCCAGCAGGCCCCCGGGACAGGGCTACGAGCAGTACTTC. Its protein is CASRPPGQGYEQYF.

The rearrangement joins TRBV6-1 to TRBJ1-5; no definite D call. The CDR3 totals 16 residues. Deletions cut 3 bases from V and 2 bases from J, with 14 bases between. Germline V lookup: CDR1 MNHNS, CDR2 SASEGT. CDR3 bases: TGTGCCAGCAGTGACTTGCAGTTTTACGGCAATCAGCCCCAGCATTTT. Amino acid sequence: CASSDLQFYGNQPQHF.

The chain has TRBV2 and TRBJ1-5; D possibly corresponds to TRBD1 (5 bases). V lost 3 bases and J lost 3, with 12 bases in between. Germline CDR1 is SNHLY and CDR2 is FYNNEI. The CDR3 totals 15 residues. The DNA for the CDR3 is TGTGCCAGCAGTGAGTGGCAGGGTAACAATCAGCCCCAGCATTTT. Protein: CASSEWQGNNQPQHF.

This chain links TRBV7-9 with TRBJ2-7; D not resolved. Germline CDR1 SEHNR, CDR2 FQNEAQ (reference sequence). V was clipped by 5 bases and J by 5 bases, with 7 bases between them. The CDR3 has 11 amino acids. CDR3 region: CASSALDEQYF. CDR3 DNA: TGTGCCAGCAGCGCACTCGACGAGCAGTACTTC.

The rearrangement uses TRBV6-4 and TRBJ2-1; 12 nucleotides align to TRBD2. The V segment lost 3 bases and the J segment 9 bases; nucleotides outside the gene matches: 6. This CDR3 is built from 15 residues. Germline V gene lookup returns CDR1 MRHNA and CDR2 SNTAGT. The DNA of the CDR3 is TGTGCCAGCAGTGAACTAGCTAGCGGGAGGGGTGAGCAGTTCTTC. Residues: CASSELASGRGEQFF.

V is TRBV28 and J is TRBJ2-7, with D possibly TRBD2 on 6 matching bases. The ends were cut back, 3 bases at V and 0 bases at J, with 9 bases in the middle. This CDR3 contains 14 residues. Germline V gene sequence: CDR1 MDHEN, CDR2 SYDVKM. CDR3 sequence (DNA): TGTGCCAGCAGTTTCGGAGGGGCCTCCTACGAGCAGTACTTC. Encoded protein: CASSFGGASYEQYF.

The rearrangement joins TRBV14 to TRBJ2-1; no clear D gene. CDR1 is SGHDN and CDR2 is FVKESK in the germline V gene. V was shortened by 1 base and J by 4 bases, with 5 bases between the two germline ends. The CDR3 is 13 residues long. Here the CDR3 reads CASSQVRYNEQFF. CDR3 in DNA: TGTGCCAGCAGCCAAGTGCGGTACAATGAGCAGTTCTTC.